The 19 T cell receptor beta chains listed next were all sequenced from one sample in a study of T cells expressing NK-cell markers. With the 5' RACE reads reprocessed, TCRdb shows one record per CDR3 protein and no DNA. The sample table includes 3,000 or so distinct CDR3 sequences. Input material: blood T cells: a sorted CD56 or NKG2C T cell subset, CD4+ or CD8+ T cells, or bulk PBMC T cells (not recorded which). The receptors originated from a woman between 18 and 29 years old in good health.

This rearrangement joins TRBV29-1 to TRBJ2-7; the D gene TCRdb calls, TRBD2, cannot be checked with no DNA. CDR3 length: 13 residues. Germline loops: CDR1 SQVTM, CDR2 ANQGSEA. The CDR3 spells CSVALAGGYEQYF.

The chain joins TRBV25-1 to TRBJ2-3. Germline CDR1 is MGHDK and CDR2 is SYGVNS. The CDR3 runs to 16 residues. The CDR3 loop is CASRLAGGDSTDTQYF.

The chain couples TRBV12-3 or TRBV12-4 to TRBJ2-2; the D call from TCRdb, TRBD1, cannot be confirmed without DNA. The CDR3 covers 13 residues. The CDR3 spells CASRDISTGELFF.

The J gene is TRBJ2-5, the V gene TRBV15; TCRdb reports TRBD1, a call that lacks DNA to check it against. The CDR3 sequence is 15 residues long. The germline gives CDR1 LNHNV, CDR2 YYDKDF (reference sequence). The CDR3 region is CATSRDRGAAETQYF.

This rearrangement joins TRBV7-8 to TRBJ2-3; TCRdb calls TRBD2, which cannot be checked without DNA. Germline V CDR1 and CDR2: SGHVS, FQNEAQ. This CDR3 has 16 amino acids. CDR3 amino acids: CASSLTAGGNTDTQYF.

This clonotype shows up as medium-sized (0.01 to 0.1%) by frequency. The rearrangement joins TRBV6-5 to TRBJ2-3; with no DNA, the TCRdb D assignment of TRBD1 cannot be verified. Looked up from germline, CDR1 is MNHEY and CDR2 is SVGAGI. This CDR3 has 15 amino acids. The CDR3 protein is CASSYSDGGPDTQYF.

V is TRBV7-8 and J is TRBJ1-1. Germline V gene sequence: CDR1 SGHVS, CDR2 FQNEAQ. This CDR3 is 14 amino acids long. This CDR3 reads CASSVRKVNTEAFF.

The V and J genes are TRBV6-2 or TRBV6-3 and TRBJ2-1; no DNA is available, so the TRBD2 call from TCRdb remains unchecked. CDR3 length equals 14 residues. The germline V gene has CDR1 MNHEY and CDR2 SVGEGT. The CDR3 reads CASPDLAGPNEQFF.

The CDR3 spells CASSVRELDEQFF. The rearrangement joins TRBV6-4 to TRBJ2-1; TCRdb designates TRBD1, a call that cannot be tested without DNA. The CDR3 has 13 amino acids. Germline CDR1 reads MRHNA; CDR2 reads SNTAGT.

The chain uses TRBV28 and TRBJ2-3; TCRdb selects TRBD2, and the lack of DNA leaves this call unchecked. The CDR3 is 15 residues long. Germline CDR1 MDHEN, CDR2 SYDVKM. CDR3 sequence reads: CASSPSGGHTDTQYF.

This clonotype is classed as medium-sized by frequency. The chain uses TRBV6-2 or TRBV6-3 and TRBJ2-1; TCRdb's D call, TRBD1, is unchecked because there is no DNA. CDR3 length: 14 amino acids. Germline values: CDR1 MNHEY, CDR2 SVGEGT. Here the CDR3 reads CASSYSSGGNEQFF.

Considering frequency, this clonotype is medium-sized. The chain carries TRBV6-4 and TRBJ2-3; TCRdb's D gene call, TRBD2, goes unchecked for lack of DNA. The germline gives CDR1 MRHNA, CDR2 SNTAGT. The CDR3 is made up of 16 amino acids. CDR3 loop: CASSDSQGGGTDTQYF.

V and J are TRBV6-4 and TRBJ2-3; TCRdb gives TRBD1 as the D gene, but with no DNA this cannot be confirmed. Germline V lookup: CDR1 MRHNA, CDR2 SNTAGT. This CDR3 spans 14 amino acids. The CDR3 is CASSDSQGADTQYF.

The chain has TRBV12-3 or TRBV12-4 and TRBJ1-2. The CDR3 covers 13 residues. This CDR3 is CASSPGFGYGYTF.

V is TRBV5-5 and J is TRBJ2-2. CDR1 is SGHKS and CDR2 is YYEKEE in the germline V gene (reference sequence). The CDR3 covers 14 residues. CDR3: CASSLGRYTGELFF.

The chain couples TRBV12-3 or TRBV12-4 to TRBJ2-5; no DNA is available, so the TRBD2 call from TCRdb remains unchecked. The CDR3 length is 16 residues. CDR3 amino acids: CASSTGTSGPQETQYF.

The V gene is TRBV6-1, the J gene TRBJ2-1; TCRdb lists TRBD2, though no DNA is available to test this call. Germline V gives CDR1 MNHNS, CDR2 SASEGT. There are 16 residues in the CDR3. The CDR3 reads CASSGASGGAYNEQFF.

The chain employs TRBV6-1 and TRBJ1-5; TCRdb reports TRBD1, a call that lacks DNA to check it against. This CDR3 is built from 15 residues. Germline V lookup: CDR1 MNHNS, CDR2 SASEGT. This CDR3 is CASSEAAGGNQPQHF.

The J gene is TRBJ2-1, the V gene TRBV12-3 or TRBV12-4; TCRdb selects TRBD1, and the lack of DNA leaves this call unchecked. The CDR3 has 14 amino acids. The CDR3 here is CASSLSGGVDEQFF.